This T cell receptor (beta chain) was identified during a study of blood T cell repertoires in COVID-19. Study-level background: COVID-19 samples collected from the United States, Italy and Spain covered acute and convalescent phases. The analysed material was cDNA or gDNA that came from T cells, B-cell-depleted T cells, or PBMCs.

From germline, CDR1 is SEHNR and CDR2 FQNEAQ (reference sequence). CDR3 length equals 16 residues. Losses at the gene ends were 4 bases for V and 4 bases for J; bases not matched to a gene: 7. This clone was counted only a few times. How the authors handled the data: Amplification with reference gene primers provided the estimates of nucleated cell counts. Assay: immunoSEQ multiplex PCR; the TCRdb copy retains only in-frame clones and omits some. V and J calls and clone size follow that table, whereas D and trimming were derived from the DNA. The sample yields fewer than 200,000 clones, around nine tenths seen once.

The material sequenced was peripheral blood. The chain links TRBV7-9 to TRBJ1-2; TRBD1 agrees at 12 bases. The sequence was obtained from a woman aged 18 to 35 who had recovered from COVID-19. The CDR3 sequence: CASSSRDRGRVYGYTF. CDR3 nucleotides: TGTGCCAGCAGCTCTCGGGACAGGGGGCGCGTCTATGGCTACACCTTC. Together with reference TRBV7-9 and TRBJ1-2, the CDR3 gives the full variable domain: DTGVSQNPRHKITKRGQNVTFRCDPISEHNRLYWYRQTLGQGPEFLTYFQNEAQLEKSRLLSDRFSAERPKGSFSTLEIQRTEQGDSAMYLCASSSRDRGRVYGYTFGSGTRLTVV.